These 26 T cell receptor beta chains were sequenced from one sample in a study of T cells in Graves' hyperthyroidism and ophthalmopathy. TCR beta CDR3 regions were amplified from RNA. The study used the HTBI primer set for a first-round RT-PCR of the TCR CDR3. TCRdb called the multiplex PCR reads again in MiXCR, with one record for every CDR3 protein. Seen here are a few hundred thousand distinct CDR3 sequences, approximately 13% observed once, and the top ten hold about 37%. Sequenced: blood. All receptors derive from a woman in her 40s with Graves' ophthalmopathy.

This clonotype was counted many times. The rearrangement links TRBV7-9 to TRBJ1-4, with 7 nucleotides matching TRBD1. This CDR3 has 14 amino acids. Losses at the gene ends were 5 bases for V and 8 bases for J; bases not matched to a gene: 8. The germline V gene has CDR1 SEHNR and CDR2 FQNEAQ (reference sequence). The CDR3, as DNA: TGTGCCAGCAGCCTAACAGGGGAGACCGAAAAACTGTTTTTT. Protein: CASSLTGETEKLFF.

This clonotype was seen once. The CDR3 region is CASSLLARKETQYF. DNA for the CDR3: TGCGCCAGCAGCTTGTTAGCAAGGAAGGAGACCCAGTACTTC. The rearrangement uses TRBV5-1 and TRBJ2-5; no clear D. The V end lost 1 base, the J end lost 5 bases, and 12 bases lay between the germline ends. This CDR3 comprises 14 residues. Per the germline V gene, CDR1 is SGHRS and CDR2 is YFSETQ.

This clonotype was seen ten or more times. V gene TRBV28 combines with J gene TRBJ2-7; TRBD1 aligns across 7 bases. The CDR3 is 13 amino acids. With 6 bases clipped from V and 3 bases from J, the junction kept 5 bases outside the gene matches. Germline-derived CDR1 and CDR2 are MDHEN and SYDVKM. The CDR3 bases are TGTGCCAGCAGGGAGACAGGGAGCTACGAGCAGTACTTC. Its protein is CASRETGSYEQYF.

The rearrangement uses TRBV7-2 and TRBJ1-5, with unresolved D. Germline lookup yields CDR1 SGHTA and CDR2 FQGNSA. This CDR3 is 12 amino acids long. V lost 1 base and J 12 bases, leaving 10 bases between the germline ends. The CDR3 DNA sequence: TGTGCCAGCAGCTTAGTATCGGGGAGCCAGCATTTT. It is translated as CASSLVSGSQHF.

CDR3 nucleotide sequence: TGCAGTGCTAGAGTGGCGGGGGGCTCGTACGAGCAGTACTTC. It encodes CSARVAGGSYEQYF. This chain uses TRBV20-1 with TRBJ2-7; 8 positions agree with TRBD2. With V trimmed by 1 base and J by 4 bases, 6 bases remained unmatched. CDR1 and CDR2 (germline): DFQATT, SNEGSKA (reference sequence). The CDR3 contains 14 residues.

This clonotype was found once. A much larger clonotype is one base distant, so this may be a read error. The rearrangement uses TRBV15 and TRBJ1-4; 9 bases agree with TRBD1. Germline V gene data show CDR1 as LNHNV and CDR2 as YYDKDF (reference sequence). This CDR3 is built from 16 residues. The CDR3 DNA is TGTGCCGCCAGCAGAGTCCGGGACAGGGAAACGCGAAAACTGTTTTTT. Protein sequence: CAASRVRDRETRKLFF.

This clonotype was observed a handful of times. The conserved phenylalanine or tryptophan is not found at the CDR3 terminus, so this likely reflects a read error. The chain employs TRBV6-2 or TRBV6-3 and TRBJ2-3; no clear D gene. This CDR3 has 16 amino acids. Germline values: CDR1 MNHEY, CDR2 SVGEGT. V was pared by 0 bases and J by 1 base, with 11 bases between. Here the CDR3 DNA reads TGTGCCAGCAGTTACTCGGCGCCTCCCGGCACAGATACGCAGTATTCT. The encoded protein is CASSYSAPPGTDTQYS.

This clonotype was observed at least ten times. The chain joins TRBV20-1 to TRBJ2-7; D gene unclear. CDR1 is DFQATT, CDR2 SNEGSKA, per germline (reference sequence). The germline V and J ends were trimmed by 3 bases and 6 bases, with 9 bases remaining between them. The CDR3 is 11 residues long. The chain's CDR3 is CSARGFGEQYF. The DNA of the CDR3 is TGCAGTGCTAGGGGTTTCGGCGAGCAGTACTTC.

This clonotype occurred many times. The genes are TRBV12-3 or TRBV12-4 and TRBJ2-1; D perhaps matches TRBD2 (5 bases). Trimming pared 5 bases from V and 3 bases from J, leaving 11 bases between. This CDR3 is built from 14 residues. The CDR3 loop reads CASSPTRNYNEQFF. CDR3 sequence (DNA): TGTGCCAGCAGTCCAACTAGGAACTACAATGAGCAGTTCTTC.

The V gene is TRBV7-8, the J gene TRBJ2-3, with no clear D. Germline assignment: CDR1 SGHVS and CDR2 FQNEAQ. This CDR3 is built from 15 residues. V gave up 3 bases and J gave up 2 bases, with 12 bases separating them. DNA of the CDR3: TGTGCCAGCAGCTTTCGAGAAATATACACAGATACGCAGTATTTT. Its translation: CASSFREIYTDTQYF.

The V call is TRBV29-1, the J call TRBJ2-5, with TRBD2 matching over 15 bases. With V trimmed by 2 bases and J by 4 bases, 5 bases remained unmatched. From germline, CDR1 is SQVTM and CDR2 ANQGSEA. CDR3 size: 16 residues. The CDR3 spells CSVERGLAGGGETQYF. CDR3 coding DNA: TGCAGCGTTGAAAGAGGACTAGCGGGGGGGGGAGAGACCCAGTACTTC.

This clonotype has at least ten counts. V usage is TRBV20-1 and J usage is TRBJ2-5; 7 bases match TRBD2. Unmatched junction bases numbered 9, after V lost 6 bases and J lost 2 bases. Germline values: CDR1 DFQATT, CDR2 SNEGSKA (reference sequence). The CDR3 extends over 14 amino acids. CDR3 DNA sequence: TGCAGTGCGAGCCTAGCGGTAGGACAAGAGACCCAGTACTTC. This codes for CSASLAVGQETQYF.

This clonotype occurred many times. The chain couples TRBV19 to TRBJ2-7; D not resolved. Trimming cost V 7 bases and J 0 bases, with 10 bases left between them. The CDR3 spans 13 residues. Germline lookup yields CDR1 LNHDA and CDR2 SQIVND (reference sequence). Here the CDR3 reads CASKGRTSYEQYF. The DNA of the CDR3 is TGTGCCAGTAAAGGCCGGACCTCCTACGAGCAGTACTTC.

This clonotype was detected many times. The chain couples TRBV28 to TRBJ2-1; D is unresolved. The CDR3 totals 16 residues. Germline-derived CDR1 and CDR2 are MDHEN and SYDVKM. Trimming took 5 bases from V and 6 from J, leaving 20 bases between them. The CDR3 region has the DNA TGTGCCAGCAGTCTTCAGCCTCCGGACGGTCCCAATGAGCAGTTCTTC. It codes for CASSLQPPDGPNEQFF.

The chain carries TRBV5-6 and TRBJ1-2, with TRBD1 matching over 7 bases. This CDR3 contains 14 residues. Germline V CDR1 and CDR2: SGHDT, YYEEEE. J gave up 7 bases and V 3 bases, and 9 bases lay outside the gene matches. The CDR3 DNA is TGTGCCAGCAGCTGGGGGACAGAACCGGGTGGCTACACCTTC. This translates into CASSWGTEPGGYTF.

This clonotype was seen at least ten times. J is TRBJ2-1 and V is TRBV2; D not resolved. Trimming cost V 3 bases and J 12 bases, with 6 bases left between them. The CDR3 length is 10 residues. CDR1 is SNHLY, CDR2 FYNNEI, per germline. In DNA form, the CDR3 reads TGTGCCAGCAGTGAGACGAGGCAGTTCTTC. As protein: CASSETRQFF. Combining the CDR3 with reference TRBV2 and TRBJ2-1 gives the whole variable domain EPEVTQTPSHQVTQMGQEVILRCVPISNHLYFYWYRQILGQKVEFLVSFYNNEISEKSEIFDDQFSVERPDGSNFTLKIRSTKLEDSAMYFCASSETRQFFGPGTRLTVL.

The V and J genes are TRBV15 and TRBJ2-1; no definite D call. Trimming shortened V by 5 bases and J by 6 bases, and 11 bases separated the two germline ends. Germline CDR1 and CDR2: LNHNV and YYDKDF (reference sequence). CDR3 length: 13 residues. CDR3 DNA: TGTGCCACCAGCCGGCCCCGCGGCAATGAGCAGTTCTTC. Its translation: CATSRPRGNEQFF.

This clonotype was observed many times. The V and J genes are TRBV28 and TRBJ2-2, with 9 bases that match TRBD2. The CDR3 consists of 17 residues. V was clipped by 3 bases and J by 6 bases; unmatched bases: 11. Germline V CDR1 and CDR2: MDHEN, SYDVKM. CDR3 residues: CASSFAGFAGGPGELFF. CDR3 bases: TGTGCCAGCAGTTTTGCGGGTTTTGCGGGAGGGCCCGGGGAGCTGTTTTTT.

In this sample, this clonotype turned up many times. The V gene is TRBV28, the J gene TRBJ1-1, with D hard to call. The CDR3 extends over 12 amino acids. V was shortened by 2 bases and J by 5 bases, with 6 bases between the two germline ends. Germline V gene data show CDR1 as MDHEN and CDR2 as SYDVKM. The CDR3 sequence: CASSLQTTEAFF. The DNA for the CDR3 is TGTGCCAGCAGTTTACAGACTACTGAAGCTTTCTTT. Drawing the rest from reference TRBV28 and TRBJ1-1, the complete variable domain is DVKVTQSSRYLVKRTGEKVFLECVQDMDHENMFWYRQDPGLGLRLIYFSYDVKMKEKGDIPEGYSVSREKKERFSLILESASTNQTSMYLCASSLQTTEAFFGQGTRLTVV.

This clonotype appeared a single time. The CDR3 bases are TGTGCCAGCAGCTATCTGGGGAATTCACCCCTCCACTTT. Translation gives CASSYLGNSPLHF. The chain has TRBV6-5 and TRBJ1-6; no clear D gene. With 6 bases removed from V and 7 bases from J, the gap between germline ends came to 10 bases. CDR1 and CDR2 (germline): MNHEY, SVGAGI. CDR3 length: 13 residues.

This clonotype occurred a few times. The CDR3 reads CASTQTTDRSNQPQHF. For the CDR3, the DNA is TGTGCCAGTACCCAGACGACCGACAGATCCAATCAGCCCCAGCATTTT. The chain joins TRBV19 to TRBJ1-5; a possible D gene is TRBD1 (5 bases). The germline V gene has CDR1 LNHDA and CDR2 SQIVND (reference sequence). This CDR3 has 16 residues. V lost 7 bases and J 3 bases, leaving 19 bases between the germline ends.

There are many counts of this clonotype. The CDR3, as DNA: TGTGCCACCAAGAGGAGTAGCGATGGCTACACCTTC. Translating gives CATKRSSDGYTF. This chain links TRBV28 with TRBJ1-2; no firm D call. V lost 10 bases and J 6 bases, leaving 15 bases between the germline ends. Germline V gene lookup returns CDR1 MDHEN and CDR2 SYDVKM. CDR3 size: 12 residues.

The DNA for the CDR3 is TGTGCCAGTAGTACCCCCCGCAGGGGGAGTGAGACCCAGTACTTC. Translation gives CASSTPRRGSETQYF. V and J are TRBV19 and TRBJ2-5; 7 positions match TRBD1. Per germline, CDR1 LNHDA and CDR2 SQIVND (reference sequence). This CDR3 region has 15 residues. V dropped 4 bases and J dropped 5; count of bases not matched to a gene: 10. Complete variable domain (other parts from reference TRBV19 and TRBJ2-5): DGGITQSPKYLFRKEGQNVTLSCEQNLNHDAMYWYRQDPGQGLRLIYYSQIVNDFQKGDIAEGYSVSREKKESFPLTVTSAQKNPTAFYLCASSTPRRGSETQYFGPGTRLLVL.

This clonotype turned up a few times. V and J are TRBV6-2 or TRBV6-3 and TRBJ1-5; D possibly corresponds to TRBD1 (5 bases). The ends were cut back, 5 bases at V and 4 bases at J, with 15 bases in the middle. The CDR3 has 15 amino acids. From germline, CDR1 is MNHEY and CDR2 SVGEGT. The CDR3 sequence: CASSTGGKGNQPQHF. The CDR3 DNA reads TGTGCCAGCAGTACGGGAGGGAAGGGGAATCAGCCCCAGCATTTT.

This clonotype was detected a few times. The rearrangement uses TRBV30 and TRBJ1-2; TRBD1 matches at 9 bases. V lost 4 bases and J lost 5; bases outside the gene matches: 8. The CDR3 covers 14 residues. Germline CDR1 and CDR2: GTSNPN and SVGIG (reference sequence). CDR3 residues: CAWTTPGQGYGYTF. DNA of the CDR3: TGTGCCTGGACGACGCCGGGACAGGGATATGGCTACACCTTC.

This clonotype was found a few times. The chain links TRBV6-1 to TRBJ1-2, with TRBD1 matching over 11 bases. Germline CDR1 and CDR2: MNHNS and SASEGT. The trim removed 10 bases at V and 9 bases at J, leaving 13 bases unmatched. The CDR3 is made up of 14 amino acids. The CDR3 region is CATQDRGQQRSYTF. The DNA of the CDR3 is TGTGCCACGCAGGACAGGGGGCAACAAAGGAGCTACACCTTC.